The next 18 T cell receptor beta chains were all read from a single sample in a study of PD-L1 blockade in urothelial cancer. Sequencing used immunoSEQ multiplex PCR; TCRdb keeps in-frame clones, though not all of them. The sample comprises roughly 63,000 clones, roughly 80% of which are singletons, and 4.5% to 6% rests with the top ten. This sample's time point: pretreatment peripheral blood. The material sequenced was PBMCs, taken around atezolizumab (anti-PD-L1) treatment. These TCRs come from an older man with urothelial cancer.

V is TRBV4-3 and J is TRBJ2-1; 10 nucleotides match TRBD2. CDR1 is LGHNA, CDR2 YSLEER, per germline. This CDR3 has 17 residues. Unmatched junction bases numbered 4, after V lost 0 bases and J lost 2 bases. The CDR3 reads CASSQEFGTSAYNEQFF. The CDR3 nucleotides read TGCGCCAGCAGCCAAGAATTCGGGACTAGCGCCTACAATGAGCAGTTCTTC.

The chain carries TRBV5-1 and TRBJ1-1; 9 nucleotides line up with TRBD1. The junction had 6 bases not matched to a gene; V was cut back by 4 bases and J by 5 bases. There are 14 residues in the CDR3. The V gene's germline CDR1 is SGHRS and CDR2 YFSETQ. The CDR3 DNA reads TGCGCCAGCAGCCCACAGGGGGCCGGAACTGAAGCTTTCTTT. Amino acid sequence: CASSPQGAGTEAFF.

The V gene is TRBV30, the J gene TRBJ1-2, with a possible D match to TRBD1 (5 bases). CDR3 size: 12 residues. The V end lost 1 base, the J end lost 8 bases, and 11 bases lay between the germline ends. CDR1 GTSNPN and CDR2 SVGIG come from the germline V gene (reference sequence). Here the CDR3 reads CAWSEITGGYTF. The CDR3, as DNA: TGTGCCTGGAGTGAAATTACAGGAGGCTACACCTTC.

The gene calls are TRBV19 and TRBJ1-4, with TRBD1 identical over 9 bases. The V gene end was trimmed by 4 bases and the J gene end by 8 bases; junction bases not matched to a gene: 8. CDR1 is LNHDA and CDR2 is SQIVND in the germline V gene (reference sequence). The CDR3 covers 15 residues. Here the CDR3 reads CASSRRDRDAEKLFF. DNA for the CDR3: TGTGCCAGTAGTAGGAGGGACAGGGATGCCGAAAAACTGTTTTTT.

This chain uses TRBV5-6 with TRBJ2-3; 8 bases agree with TRBD1. The CDR3 extends over 14 amino acids. J lost 1 base, V lost 7 bases, and 5 bases had no gene match. Germline loops: CDR1 SGHDT, CDR2 YYEEEE. The CDR3 coding sequence is TGTGCCAGCGGGTCGACAGGGGGCACAGATACGCAGTATTTT. This encodes CASGSTGGTDTQYF. The variable domain in full, with the rest retrieved from reference TRBV5-6 and TRBJ2-3, is DAGVTQSPTHLIKTRGQQVTLRCSPKSGHDTVSWYQQALGQGPQFIFQYYEEEERQRGNFPDRFSGHQFPNYSSELNVNALLLGDSALYLCASGSTGGTDTQYFGPGTRLTVL.

The V gene is TRBV7-2, the J gene TRBJ1-1; TRBD1 aligns across 8 bases. CDR1 is SGHTA, CDR2 FQGNSA, per germline. The CDR3 has 15 residues. V shed 3 bases and J 3 bases; nucleotides not matched to a gene: 6. CDR3 loop: CASSFAQGAHTEAFF. DNA of the CDR3: TGTGCCAGCAGCTTCGCCCAGGGGGCCCACACTGAAGCTTTCTTT.

This clone has more than one count but fewer than ten. The CDR3 protein is CASSLWGLGAGTVGSYEQYF. The CDR3 bases are TGTGCCAGCAGTTTATGGGGTTTAGGGGCCGGGACAGTAGGCTCCTACGAGCAGTACTTC. V gene TRBV28 combines with J gene TRBJ2-7; 7 bases align to TRBD1. J was trimmed by 0 bases and V by 0 bases; bases with no gene match: 17. The CDR3 runs to 20 residues. Germline V gene data show CDR1 as MDHEN and CDR2 as SYDVKM.

This chain connects TRBV12-5 to TRBJ1-5; D unresolved. Germline CDR1 reads LGHNT; CDR2 reads FRNRAP. V lost 7 bases to trimming and J lost 7 bases, with 17 bases between them. The CDR3 spans 14 residues. For the CDR3, the DNA is TGTGCTAGTGCCGGATTCGGTTTGCGGCAGCCCCAGCATTTT. Its translation is CASAGFGLRQPQHF. Combining the CDR3 with reference TRBV12-5 and TRBJ1-5 gives the whole variable domain DARVTQTPRHKVTEMGQEVTMRCQPILGHNTVFWYRQTMMQGLELLAYFRNRAPLDDSGMPKDRFSAEMPDATLATLKIQPSEPRDSAVYFCASAGFGLRQPQHFGDGTRLSIL.

The chain uses TRBV7-8 and TRBJ2-1; D possibly corresponds to TRBD1 (6 bases). Between the trimmed V and J ends, which lost 1 base and 2 bases, there was a span of 12 bases. CDR3 length equals 16 residues. Germline V gives CDR1 SGHVS, CDR2 FQNEAQ. CDR3 in amino acids: CASSLEAKGAYNEQFF. Here the CDR3 DNA reads TGTGCCAGCAGCTTAGAGGCAAAGGGGGCCTACAATGAGCAGTTCTTC.

This sequence joins TRBV7-3 and TRBJ2-1; 7 nucleotides align to TRBD2. Trimming took 2 bases from V and 5 from J; bases not matched to a gene: 6. The CDR3 covers 15 residues. Per germline, CDR1 SGHTA and CDR2 FQGTGA. CDR3 coding DNA: TGTGCCAGCAGCTTAGTGGCTAGCGGACACAATGAGCAGTTCTTC. This translates into CASSLVASGHNEQFF.

The V and J genes are TRBV21-1 and TRBJ2-3; the D call in the table, TRBD2, was not verified against the DNA. TRBV21-1 is deemed a pseudogene. The CDR3 spans 19 residues. DNA of the CDR3: TGTGCCAGCAGCAAAGGTAATGGGGCTAGCGGGACTGTTACAGATACGCAGTATTTT. Its translation: CASSKGNGASGTVTDTQYF.

V is TRBV2 and J is TRBJ1-5, with 7 bases fitting TRBD1. V lost 5 bases to trimming and J lost 4 bases; unmatched junction nucleotides: 11. The length of the CDR3 is 16 residues. Germline V gene lookup returns CDR1 SNHLY and CDR2 FYNNEI. The CDR3 DNA reads TGTGCCAGCAGTCCCCCCCGAAACAGGGGAAATCAGCCCCAGCATTTT. This gives the protein CASSPPRNRGNQPQHF.

V is TRBV18 and J is TRBJ1-2; D uncertain. The length of the CDR3 is 16 residues. Trimming removed 1 base from V and 3 bases from J, with 15 bases in between. Germline V gene lookup returns CDR1 KGHSH and CDR2 LQKENI. The CDR3 coding sequence is TGTGCCAGCTCACCACGGGGTCCCGGGGTGCACTATGGCTACACCTTC. This gives the protein CASSPRGPGVHYGYTF.

The chain is built from TRBV25-1 and TRBJ1-1; perhaps TRBD1 as D (6 bases). Germline V lookup: CDR1 MGHDK, CDR2 SYGVNS. There are 13 residues in the CDR3. Trimming shortened V by 0 bases and J by 7 bases, and 9 bases separated the two germline ends. Here the CDR3 reads CASSEYPDSEAFF. The CDR3 bases are TGTGCCAGCAGTGAATACCCGGACAGTGAAGCTTTCTTT. The full variable domain, completed using reference TRBV25-1 and TRBJ1-1, is EADIYQTPRYLVIGTGKKITLECSQTMGHDKMYWYQQDPGMELHLIHYSYGVNSTEKGDLSSESTVSRIRTEHFPLTLESARPSHTSQYLCASSEYPDSEAFFGQGTRLTVV.

This rearrangement joins TRBV4-2 to TRBJ2-7; the match to TRBD2 covers 11 bases. In germline, CDR1 is LGHNA, CDR2 YNFKEQ. The CDR3 is 18 amino acids. V trimming: 0 bases; J trimming: 3 bases; junction bases outside the gene matches: 10. DNA for the CDR3: TGTGCCAGCAGCCAAGAACTAGCGGGAGCACGCGCCGGCTACGAGCAGTACTTC. Protein sequence: CASSQELAGARAGYEQYF.

V is TRBV28 and J is TRBJ2-2, with 8 bases aligning to TRBD2. Germline-derived CDR1 and CDR2 are MDHEN and SYDVKM. J lost 7 bases, V lost 8 bases, and 9 bases had no gene match. The CDR3 is 14 residues long. CDR3 loop: CASGPPGGGGELFF. The CDR3 DNA sequence: TGTGCCAGCGGTCCCCCGGGGGGGGGCGGGGAGCTGTTTTTT.

The chain joins TRBV19 to TRBJ2-1; 10 nucleotides line up with TRBD2. After removal of 5 bases from V and 7 bases from J, the junction contained 8 bases not matched to a gene. Germline V gives CDR1 LNHDA, CDR2 SQIVND (reference sequence). CDR3 length: 15 residues. The CDR3 spells CASSALAGVGNEQFF. CDR3 sequence (DNA): TGTGCCAGTAGTGCTCTAGCGGGAGTGGGTAATGAGCAGTTCTTC.

The rearrangement links TRBV19 to TRBJ2-1; tentatively, D is TRBD2 (5 bases). With 0 bases removed from V and 8 bases from J, the gap between germline ends came to 14 bases. The CDR3 spans 15 residues. Germline V gives CDR1 LNHDA, CDR2 SQIVND (reference sequence). The CDR3 nucleotides read TGTGCCAGTAGTATAGACCGGGAACTAAGCGATGAGCAGTTCTTC. Protein sequence: CASSIDRELSDEQFF.